This record concerns one TCR beta chain sequence. No antigen is known for it. These data come from a study of Graves' ophthalmopathy and Graves' hyperthyroidism. General study results and limits: It was with 65% to 71% sensitivity and about 72% specificity that the model predicted ophthalmopathy progression.

V lost 4 bases to trimming and J lost 5 bases; unmatched junction nucleotides: 10. The CDR3 has 14 amino acids. Germline V gene sequence: CDR1 SQVTM, CDR2 ANQGSEA. As the template, RNA transcripts were used to amplify TCR beta CDR3 regions. HTBI primers were employed in first-round RT-PCR, then a second-round multiplex PCR followed. MiXCR, applied by TCRdb to the multiplex PCR reads, yields one record per CDR3 protein. This table holds 500,000 to 700,000 distinct CDR3 sequences, approximately 35% found once. This TCR was sampled from an adult man with Graves' hyperthyroidism. The V and J genes are TRBV29-1 and TRBJ2-5; TRBD1 agrees at 7 bases. Sequenced: peripheral blood or thyroid tissue (not recorded which). This CDR3 reads CSVATGTDNETQYF. The CDR3 DNA sequence: TGCAGCGTTGCGACAGGGACAGACAATGAGACCCAGTACTTC.